These 4 T cell receptor beta chains originate from one sample sequenced in a study of blood T cell repertoires in COVID-19. Sequencing was performed with immunoSEQ multiplex PCR; in TCRdb, only in-frame clones are kept and a portion is missing. The sample comprises 200,000 to 250,000 clones, about 89% of which are singletons, and approximately 4.1% rests with the top ten. Sequenced sample: PBMCs or T cells enriched from blood (not recorded which). These receptors were taken from a woman aged 30 to 39 who had recovered from COVID-19.

The chain combines TRBV7-8 with TRBJ2-2; 13 bases fit TRBD2. The CDR3 contains 16 residues. Germline CDR1 and CDR2: SGHVS and FQNEAQ. With 1 base clipped from V and 6 bases from J, the junction kept 2 bases outside the gene matches. The DNA of the CDR3 is TGTGCCAGCAGCTTAGGGACTAGCGGGAGACCCGGGGAGCTGTTTTTT. Translated, it gives CASSLGTSGRPGELFF.

This chain links TRBV5-1 with TRBJ1-2, with 7 bases lining up with TRBD1. The CDR3 length is 14 residues. In germline, CDR1 is SGHRS, CDR2 YFSETQ. V shed 4 bases, J shed 2 bases, and the junction held 5 bases outside the gene matches. Written as DNA, the CDR3 is TGCGCCAGCAGCATCGACAGGGTCAACTATGGCTACACCTTC. It codes for CASSIDRVNYGYTF.

V is TRBV4-1 and J is TRBJ2-2, with D tentatively TRBD2 (6 bases). V shed 0 bases and J shed 6 bases, with 23 bases lying between them. Germline V gene sequence: CDR1 MGHRA, CDR2 YSYEKL. This CDR3 spans 19 amino acids. The CDR3 coding sequence is TGCGCCAGCAGCCAAGATAGGTGGCGGGATAATATTTTGGCCGGGGAGCTGTTTTTT. This translates into CASSQDRWRDNILAGELFF.

The V call is TRBV25-1, the J call TRBJ1-4; D gene unclear. CDR1 is MGHDK, CDR2 SYGVNS, per germline. This CDR3 comprises 12 residues. V was cut by 0 bases and J by 8 bases, with 4 bases left in between. Here the CDR3 reads CASSEYTEKLFF. The CDR3, as DNA: TGTGCCAGCAGTGAATATACAGAAAAACTGTTTTTT.